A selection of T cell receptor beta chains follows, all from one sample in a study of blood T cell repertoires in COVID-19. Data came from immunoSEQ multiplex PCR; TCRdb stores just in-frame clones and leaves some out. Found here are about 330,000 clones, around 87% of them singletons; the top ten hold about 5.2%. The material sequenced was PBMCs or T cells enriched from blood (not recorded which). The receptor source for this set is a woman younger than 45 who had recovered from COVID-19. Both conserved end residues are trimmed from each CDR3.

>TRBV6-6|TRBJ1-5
ASIQGAGDQPQH
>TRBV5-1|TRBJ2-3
ASSLVGLLELTDTQY
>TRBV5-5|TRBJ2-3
ASSAGLADTDTQY
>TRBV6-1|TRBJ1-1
ASSDPWTGYTEAF
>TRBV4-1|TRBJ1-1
ASSQESGFRAEAF
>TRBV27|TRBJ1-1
ASSLISGVEGTEAF
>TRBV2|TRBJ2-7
ASSEGEVREQY
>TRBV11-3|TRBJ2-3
ASSLERGDPIRCTDTQY
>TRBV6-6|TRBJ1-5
ASSYVRGDDQPQH
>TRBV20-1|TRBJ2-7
SASQGGGTYEQY
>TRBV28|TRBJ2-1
ASSFGGATYNEQF
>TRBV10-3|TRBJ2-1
AISLTGTGASDEQF
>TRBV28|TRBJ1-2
ASSPPGQINYGYT
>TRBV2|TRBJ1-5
ASTGDWGNQPQH
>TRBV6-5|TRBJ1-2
ASSATGNIYYGYT
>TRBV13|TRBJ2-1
ASSTGLAGGNYNEQF
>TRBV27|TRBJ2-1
ASRSPPGGTYNEQF
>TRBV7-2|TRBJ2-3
ASSFTSGQSGGTQY
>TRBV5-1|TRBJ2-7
ASSLSDRAGYEQY
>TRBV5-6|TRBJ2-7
ASSPNAQGASFYEQY
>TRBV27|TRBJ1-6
ASKTGGKSPLH
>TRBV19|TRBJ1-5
ASSRGGTGVRQPQH
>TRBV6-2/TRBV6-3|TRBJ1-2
ASSTDRGNGYT
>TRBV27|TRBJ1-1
ASRGTQGARTEAF
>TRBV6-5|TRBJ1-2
ATGQEALYRYT
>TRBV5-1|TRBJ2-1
ASSSTTRTSRSSYNEQF
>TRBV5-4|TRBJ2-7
ASSQTRTGGNEQY
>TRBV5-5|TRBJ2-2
ASSLVASTGELF